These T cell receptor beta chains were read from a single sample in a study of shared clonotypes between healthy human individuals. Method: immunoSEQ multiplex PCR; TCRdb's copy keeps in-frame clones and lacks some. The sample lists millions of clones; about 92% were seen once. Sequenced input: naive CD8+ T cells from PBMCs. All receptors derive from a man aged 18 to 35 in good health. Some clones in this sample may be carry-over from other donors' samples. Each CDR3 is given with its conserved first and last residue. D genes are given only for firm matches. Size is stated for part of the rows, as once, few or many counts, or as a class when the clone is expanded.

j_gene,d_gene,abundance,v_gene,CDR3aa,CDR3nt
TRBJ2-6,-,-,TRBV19,CASSIGGSGANVLTF,TGTGCCAGTAGTATAGGAGGGTCCGGGGCCAACGTCCTGACTTTC
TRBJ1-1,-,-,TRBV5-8,CASSLAQAFAFF,TGTGCCAGCAGCTTGGCACAGGCGTTCGCTTTCTTT
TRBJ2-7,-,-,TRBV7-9,CASRGSTPSRDEQYF,TGTGCCAGCAGGGGTTCGACCCCCTCACGGGACGAGCAGTACTTC
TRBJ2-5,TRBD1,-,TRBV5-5,CASSLLRWQGEETQYF,TGTGCCAGCAGCTTGCTCCGCTGGCAGGGGGAAGAGACCCAGTACTTC
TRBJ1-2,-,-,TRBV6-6,CASTHTTVYGYTF,TGTGCCAGCACCCACACTACTGTTTATGGCTACACCTTC
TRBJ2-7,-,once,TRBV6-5,CASSFNRVGEQYF,TGTGCCAGCAGTTTCAACAGGGTGGGCGAGCAGTACTTC
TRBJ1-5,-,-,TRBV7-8,CASSPWIVQPQHF,TGTGCCAGCAGCCCGTGGATAGTTCAGCCCCAGCATTTT
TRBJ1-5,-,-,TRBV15,CATSRDIGLMSNQPQHF,TGTGCCACCAGCAGAGATATCGGTCTAATGAGCAATCAGCCCCAGCATTTT
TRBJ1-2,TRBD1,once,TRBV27,CASSLDRGRGTNYGYTF,TGTGCCAGCAGTTTAGACAGGGGGCGCGGGACTAACTATGGCTACACCTTC
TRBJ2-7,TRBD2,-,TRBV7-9,CASSFIAGVGYF,TGTGCCAGCAGCTTTATAGCGGGAGTGGGGTACTTC
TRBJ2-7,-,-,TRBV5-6,CASNSIGSEQYF,TGTGCCAGCAATTCCATCGGGAGCGAGCAGTACTTC
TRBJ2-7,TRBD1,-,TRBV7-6,CASSLDRAHEQYF,TGTGCCAGCAGCTTGGACAGGGCCCACGAGCAGTACTTC
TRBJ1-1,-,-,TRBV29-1,CSVVGGLEAFF,TGCAGCGTTGTGGGGGGGCTTGAAGCTTTCTTT
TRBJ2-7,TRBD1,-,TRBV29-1,CSVEVDRGRLHEQYF,TGCAGCGTTGAAGTTGACAGGGGGCGACTACACGAGCAGTACTTC
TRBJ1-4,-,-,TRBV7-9,CASTDPSYGGQVEKLFF,TGTGCCAGCACCGATCCTTCTTACGGGGGGCAGGTTGAAAAACTGTTTTTT
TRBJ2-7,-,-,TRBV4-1,CASSQAKSSYEQYF,TGCGCCAGCAGCCAAGCCAAGAGCTCCTACGAGCAGTACTTC
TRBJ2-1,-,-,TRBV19,CASSIGLGSYNEQFF,TGTGCCAGTAGTATAGGGCTTGGCTCCTACAATGAGCAGTTCTTC
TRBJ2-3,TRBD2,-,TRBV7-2,CASRFRAGGYTDTQYF,TGTGCCAGCAGATTCCGAGCGGGAGGGTACACAGATACGCAGTATTTT
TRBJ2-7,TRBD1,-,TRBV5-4,CASSPGQGAYEQYF,TGTGCCAGCAGCCCGGGACAGGGTGCTTACGAGCAGTACTTC
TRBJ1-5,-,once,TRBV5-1,CASSLDPLEASNQPQHF,TGCGCCAGCAGCTTGGACCCCCTGGAAGCTAGCAATCAGCCCCAGCATTTT
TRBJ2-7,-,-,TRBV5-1,CASSHGLIYEQYF,TGCGCCAGCAGCCACGGACTCATATACGAGCAGTACTTC
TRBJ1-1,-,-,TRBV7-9,CASSTINTEAFF,TGTGCCAGCAGCACGATCAACACTGAAGCTTTCTTT
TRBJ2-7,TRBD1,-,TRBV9,CASGGDRVHEQYF,TGTGCCAGCGGGGGGGACAGGGTCCACGAGCAGTACTTC
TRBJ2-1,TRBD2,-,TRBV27,CASSPGLAIEQFF,TGTGCCAGCAGTCCGGGACTAGCGATTGAGCAGTTCTTC
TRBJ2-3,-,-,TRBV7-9,CASSLGGGKTDTQYF,TGTGCCAGCAGCCTTGGGGGCGGGAAAACGGATACGCAGTATTTT
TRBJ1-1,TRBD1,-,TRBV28,CASRPGTVTRQNTEAFF,TGTGCCAGCAGACCTGGGACAGTAACTCGCCAGAACACTGAAGCTTTCTTT
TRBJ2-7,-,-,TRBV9,CASSAGRVSSYEQYF,TGTGCCAGCAGCGCCGGCAGGGTAAGCTCCTACGAGCAGTACTTC